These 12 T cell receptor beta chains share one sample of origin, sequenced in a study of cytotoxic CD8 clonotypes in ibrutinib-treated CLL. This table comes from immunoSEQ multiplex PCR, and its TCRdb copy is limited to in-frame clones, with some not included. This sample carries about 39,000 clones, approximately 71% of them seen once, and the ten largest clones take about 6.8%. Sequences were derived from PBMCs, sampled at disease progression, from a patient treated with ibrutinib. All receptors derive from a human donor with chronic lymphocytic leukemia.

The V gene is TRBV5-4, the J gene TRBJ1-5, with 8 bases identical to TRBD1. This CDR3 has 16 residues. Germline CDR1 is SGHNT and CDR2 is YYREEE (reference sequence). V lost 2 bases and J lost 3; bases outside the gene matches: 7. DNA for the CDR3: TGTGCCAGCAGCTTTAATGGACAGGGCTCCAATCAGCCCCAGCATTTT. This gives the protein CASSFNGQGSNQPQHF. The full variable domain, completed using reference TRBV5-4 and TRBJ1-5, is ETGVTQSPTHLIKTRGQQVTLRCSSQSGHNTVSWYQQALGQGPQFIFQYYREEENGRGNFPPRFSGLQFPNYSSELNVNALELDDSALYLCASSFNGQGSNQPQHFGDGTRLSIL.

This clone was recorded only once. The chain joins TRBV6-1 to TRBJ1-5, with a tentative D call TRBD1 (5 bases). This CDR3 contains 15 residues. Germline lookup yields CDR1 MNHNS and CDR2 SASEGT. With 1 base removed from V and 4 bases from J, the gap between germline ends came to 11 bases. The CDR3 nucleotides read TGTGCCAGCAGTGAAGAAGGGGCGTGGAATCAGCCCCAGCATTTT. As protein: CASSEEGAWNQPQHF.

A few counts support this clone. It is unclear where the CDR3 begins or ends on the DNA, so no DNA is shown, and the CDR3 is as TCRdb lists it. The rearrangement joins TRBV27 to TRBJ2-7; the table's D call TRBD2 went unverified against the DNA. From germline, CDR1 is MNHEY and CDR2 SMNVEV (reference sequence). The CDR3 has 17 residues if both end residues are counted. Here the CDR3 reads CASSSSAGTRGPYEQYF.

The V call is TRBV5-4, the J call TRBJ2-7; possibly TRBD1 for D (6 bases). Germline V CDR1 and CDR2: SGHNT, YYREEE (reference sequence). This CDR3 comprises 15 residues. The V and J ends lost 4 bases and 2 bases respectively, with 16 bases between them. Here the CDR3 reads CASSLGAGETYEQYF. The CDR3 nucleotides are TGTGCCAGCAGCCTTGGGGCAGGGGAAACCTACGAGCAGTACTTC.

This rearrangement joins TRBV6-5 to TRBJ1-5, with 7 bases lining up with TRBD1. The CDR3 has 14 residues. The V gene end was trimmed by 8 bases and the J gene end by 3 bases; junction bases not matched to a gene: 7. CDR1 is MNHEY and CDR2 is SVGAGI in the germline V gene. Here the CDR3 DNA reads TGTGCCAGCGGGATGGGACAGAACAATCAGCCCCAGCATTTT. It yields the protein CASGMGQNNQPQHF.

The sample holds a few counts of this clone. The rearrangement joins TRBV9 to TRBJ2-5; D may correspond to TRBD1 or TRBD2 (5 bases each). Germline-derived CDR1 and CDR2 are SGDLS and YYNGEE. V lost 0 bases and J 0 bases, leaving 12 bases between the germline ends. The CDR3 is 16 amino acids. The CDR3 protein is CASSVGGGTHQETQYF. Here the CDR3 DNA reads TGTGCCAGCAGCGTAGGTGGGGGTACCCACCAAGAGACCCAGTACTTC.

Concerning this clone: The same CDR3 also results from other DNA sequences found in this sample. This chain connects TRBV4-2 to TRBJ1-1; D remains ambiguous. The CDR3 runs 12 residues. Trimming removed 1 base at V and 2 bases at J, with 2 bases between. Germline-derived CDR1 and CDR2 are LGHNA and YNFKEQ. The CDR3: CASSQGNTEAFF. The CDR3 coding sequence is TGTGCCAGCAGCCAAGGCAACACTGAAGCTTTCTTT.

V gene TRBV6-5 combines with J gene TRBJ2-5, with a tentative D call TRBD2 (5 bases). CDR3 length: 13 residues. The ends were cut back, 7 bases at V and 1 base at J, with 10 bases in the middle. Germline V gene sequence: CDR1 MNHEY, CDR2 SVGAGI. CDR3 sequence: CASTERPQETQYF. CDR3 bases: TGTGCCAGCACAGAGCGGCCCCAAGAGACCCAGTACTTC.

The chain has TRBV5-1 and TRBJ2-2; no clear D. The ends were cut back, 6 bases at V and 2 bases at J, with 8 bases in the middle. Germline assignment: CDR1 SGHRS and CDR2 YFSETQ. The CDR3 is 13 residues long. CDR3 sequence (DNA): TGCGCCAGCACAGTCGGCAACACCGGGGAGCTGTTTTTT. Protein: CASTVGNTGELFF.

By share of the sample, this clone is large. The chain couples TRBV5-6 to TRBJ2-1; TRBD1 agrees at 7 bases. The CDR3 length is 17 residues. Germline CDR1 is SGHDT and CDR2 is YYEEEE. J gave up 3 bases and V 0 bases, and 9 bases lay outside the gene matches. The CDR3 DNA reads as TGTGCCAGCAGCTTGGGGATTACAGGGGCGCACTACAATGAGCAGTTCTTC. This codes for CASSLGITGAHYNEQFF.

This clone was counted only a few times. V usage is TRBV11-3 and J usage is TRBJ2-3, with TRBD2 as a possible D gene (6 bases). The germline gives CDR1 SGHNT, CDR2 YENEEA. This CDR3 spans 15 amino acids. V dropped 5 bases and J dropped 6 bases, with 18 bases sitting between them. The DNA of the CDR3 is TGTGCCAGCAGCGGGGCCGGGACTCTGGGGGATACGCAGTATTTT. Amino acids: CASSGAGTLGDTQYF.

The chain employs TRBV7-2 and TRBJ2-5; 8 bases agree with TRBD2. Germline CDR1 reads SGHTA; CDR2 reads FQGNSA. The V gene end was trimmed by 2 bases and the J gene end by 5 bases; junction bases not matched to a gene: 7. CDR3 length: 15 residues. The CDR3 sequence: CASSLSGLAWETQYF. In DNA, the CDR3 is TGTGCCAGCAGCTTAAGTGGACTAGCCTGGGAGACCCAGTACTTC.